The present T cell receptor beta chain was sequenced within a study of blood T cell repertoires in COVID-19. Data came from immunoSEQ multiplex PCR; TCRdb stores just in-frame clones and leaves some out. The sample yields 130,000 or so clones, more than 75% seen once. Sequencing used peripheral blood. The origin of this receptor is a woman aged 45 to 65 with acute or convalescent COVID-19.

The CDR3 here is CASSFGTGDSGANVLTF. The CDR3 DNA follows: TGTGCCAGCAGCTTCGGGACAGGAGACTCTGGGGCCAACGTCCTGACTTTC. The chain carries TRBV11-3 and TRBJ2-6; 8 bases line up with TRBD1. The V gene end was trimmed by 3 bases and the J gene end by 0 bases; junction bases not matched to a gene: 4. CDR3 length: 17 amino acids. Germline V gene sequence: CDR1 SGHNT, CDR2 YENEEA. Supplemented by reference TRBV11-3 and TRBJ2-6, the full variable domain reads EAGVVQSPRYKIIEKKQPVAFWCNPISGHNTLYWYLQNLGQGPELLIRYENEEAVDDSQLPKDRFSAERLKGVDSTLKIQPAELGDSAVYLCASSFGTGDSGANVLTFGAGSRLTVL.